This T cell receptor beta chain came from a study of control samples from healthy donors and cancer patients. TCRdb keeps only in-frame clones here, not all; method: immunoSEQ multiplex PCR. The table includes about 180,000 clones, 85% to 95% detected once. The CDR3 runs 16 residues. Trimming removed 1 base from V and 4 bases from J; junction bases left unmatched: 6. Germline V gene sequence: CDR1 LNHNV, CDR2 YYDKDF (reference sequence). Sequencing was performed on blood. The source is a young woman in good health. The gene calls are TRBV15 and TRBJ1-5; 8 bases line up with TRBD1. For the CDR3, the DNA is TGTGCCACCAGCAGAGCGGGGACAGGCTTAAATCAGCCCCAGCATTTT. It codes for CATSRAGTGLNQPQHF. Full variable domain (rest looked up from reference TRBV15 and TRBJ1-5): DAMVIQNPRYQVTQFGKPVTLSCSQTLNHNVMYWYQQKSSQAPKLLFHYYDKDFNNEADTPDNFQSRRPNTSFCFLDIRSPGLGDTAMYLCATSRAGTGLNQPQHFGDGTRLSIL.